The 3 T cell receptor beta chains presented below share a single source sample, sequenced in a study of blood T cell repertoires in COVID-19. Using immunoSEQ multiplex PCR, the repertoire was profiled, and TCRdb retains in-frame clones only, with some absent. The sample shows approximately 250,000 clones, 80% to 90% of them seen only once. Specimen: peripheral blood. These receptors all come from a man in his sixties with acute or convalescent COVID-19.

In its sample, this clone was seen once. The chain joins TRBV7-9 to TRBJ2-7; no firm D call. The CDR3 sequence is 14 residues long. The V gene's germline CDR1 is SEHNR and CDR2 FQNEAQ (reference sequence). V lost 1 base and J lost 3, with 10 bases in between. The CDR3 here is CASSLESANYEQYF. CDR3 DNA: TGTGCCAGCAGCTTAGAGAGCGCGAACTACGAGCAGTACTTC.

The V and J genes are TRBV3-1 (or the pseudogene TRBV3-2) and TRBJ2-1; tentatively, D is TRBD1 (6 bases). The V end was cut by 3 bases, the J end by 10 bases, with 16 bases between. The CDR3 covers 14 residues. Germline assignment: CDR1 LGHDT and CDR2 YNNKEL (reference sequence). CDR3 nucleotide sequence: TGTGCCAGCAGCCATTCGTACAGGGTAGGAGAGCAGTTCTTC. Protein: CASSHSYRVGEQFF.

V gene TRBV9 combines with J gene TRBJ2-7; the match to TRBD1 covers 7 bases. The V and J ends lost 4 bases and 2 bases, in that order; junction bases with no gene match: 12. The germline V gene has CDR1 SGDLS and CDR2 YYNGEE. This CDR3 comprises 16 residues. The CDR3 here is CASSPGPGQSPYEQYF. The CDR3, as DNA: TGTGCCAGCAGCCCAGGACCGGGACAGTCTCCCTACGAGCAGTACTTC.